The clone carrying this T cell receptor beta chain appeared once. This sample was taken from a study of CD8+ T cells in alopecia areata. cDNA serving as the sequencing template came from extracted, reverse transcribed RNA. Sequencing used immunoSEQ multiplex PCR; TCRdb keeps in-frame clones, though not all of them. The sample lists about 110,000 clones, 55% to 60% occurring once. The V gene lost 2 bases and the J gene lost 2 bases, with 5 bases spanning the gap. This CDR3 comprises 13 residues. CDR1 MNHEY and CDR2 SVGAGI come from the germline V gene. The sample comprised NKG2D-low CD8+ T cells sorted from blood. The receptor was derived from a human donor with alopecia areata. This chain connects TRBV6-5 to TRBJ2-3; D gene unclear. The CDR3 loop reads CASSYDATDTQYF. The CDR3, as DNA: TGTGCCAGCAGTTACGACGCCACAGATACGCAGTATTTT.